A selection of T cell receptor beta chains follows, all from one sample in a study of STAT5B mutations in CD4+ large granular lymphocyte leukemia. Method: immunoSEQ multiplex PCR; TCRdb's copy keeps in-frame clones and lacks some. The sample includes 35,000 or so clones, roughly 71% seen only once; the top ten take 2.5% to 3%. The sample was CD4+ T cells from blood buffy coats. These receptor sequences come from a human donor in good health. Each CDR3 is given with its conserved first and last residue. The order of the fields is J gene, clone size, V gene, D gene, CDR3 protein, CDR3 DNA. D genes are given only for firm matches. Clone size is not always given. Where it is, it says once, few, many or a class for expanded clones.

J gene: TRBJ2-5; clone size: .; V gene: TRBV19; D gene: TRBD1; CDR3 protein: CASSNMPGGSEETQYF; CDR3 DNA: TGTGCCAGTAGTAATATGCCAGGGGGCTCCGAAGAGACCCAGTACTTC
J gene: TRBJ1-4; clone size: .; V gene: TRBV5-1; D gene: TRBD1; CDR3 protein: CASSQDRVSEKLFF; CDR3 DNA: TGCGCCAGCAGCCAGGACAGGGTATCGGAAAAACTGTTTTTT
J gene: TRBJ1-1; clone size: once; V gene: TRBV9; D gene: TRBD1; CDR3 protein: CASSVGQGANTEAFF; CDR3 DNA: TGTGCCAGCAGCGTAGGACAGGGGGCGAACACTGAAGCTTTCTTT
J gene: TRBJ2-7; clone size: .; V gene: TRBV7-2; D gene: .; CDR3 protein: CASSLRQGYEQYF; CDR3 DNA: TGTGCCAGCAGCTTAAGGCAGGGCTACGAGCAGTACTTC
J gene: TRBJ2-7; clone size: .; V gene: TRBV21-1; D gene: .; CDR3 protein: CASSKGAGGSSYEQYF; CDR3 DNA: TGTGCCAGCAGCAAAGGAGCGGGGGGAAGCTCCTACGAGCAGTACTTC
J gene: TRBJ2-3; clone size: .; V gene: TRBV9; D gene: TRBD2; CDR3 protein: CASSALAGLGSDTQYF; CDR3 DNA: TGTGCCAGCAGCGCGTTAGCGGGGCTCGGGTCAGATACGCAGTATTTT
J gene: TRBJ2-1; clone size: .; V gene: TRBV5-1; D gene: TRBD1; CDR3 protein: CASSLGGTGYNEQFF; CDR3 DNA: TGCGCCAGCAGCTTGGGGGGGACAGGGTACAATGAGCAGTTCTTC
J gene: TRBJ1-1; clone size: .; V gene: TRBV7-2; D gene: .; CDR3 protein: CASSYFNTEAFF; CDR3 DNA: TGTGCCAGCAGCTACTTTAACACTGAAGCTTTCTTT
J gene: TRBJ1-3; clone size: .; V gene: TRBV6-6; D gene: TRBD1; CDR3 protein: CASSYPGQGRNTIYF; CDR3 DNA: TGTGCCAGCAGTTACCCGGGACAGGGGAGAAACACCATATATTTT
J gene: TRBJ1-5; clone size: once; V gene: TRBV30; D gene: .; CDR3 protein: CAWSVSYSNQPQHF; CDR3 DNA: TGTGCCTGGAGTGTCAGTTATAGCAATCAGCCCCAGCATTTT
J gene: TRBJ1-2; clone size: .; V gene: TRBV7-9; D gene: .; CDR3 protein: CASSLGGREGGYIGYTF; CDR3 DNA: TGTGCCAGCAGCTTAGGTGGCAGGGAAGGGGGGTATATTGGCTACACCTTC
J gene: TRBJ1-5; clone size: .; V gene: TRBV19; D gene: TRBD1; CDR3 protein: CASTWGRTGAAANQPQHF; CDR3 DNA: TGTGCCAGTACCTGGGGACGGACAGGGGCGGCCGCGAATCAGCCCCAGCATTTT
J gene: TRBJ1-6; clone size: .; V gene: TRBV18; D gene: .; CDR3 protein: CASSPGTLAGNSPLHF; CDR3 DNA: TGTGCCAGCTCACCTGGGACCCTCGCCGGTAATTCACCCCTCCACTTT
J gene: TRBJ2-2; clone size: few; V gene: TRBV27; D gene: .; CDR3 protein: CASSRGTVNTGELFF; CDR3 DNA: TGTGCCAGCAGTCGAGGGACGGTGAACACCGGGGAGCTGTTTTTT
J gene: TRBJ1-2; clone size: few; V gene: TRBV20-1; D gene: TRBD1; CDR3 protein: CSVSDRDGYTF; CDR3 DNA: TGCAGTGTCTCGGACAGGGATGGCTACACCTTC
J gene: TRBJ2-7; clone size: .; V gene: TRBV18; D gene: .; CDR3 protein: CASSRDREEQYF; CDR3 DNA: TGTGCCAGCTCACGGGACCGGGAAGAGCAGTACTTC
J gene: TRBJ2-2; clone size: .; V gene: TRBV5-6; D gene: .; CDR3 protein: CASSALGQRPNAGELFF; CDR3 DNA: TGTGCCAGCAGCGCCTTGGGACAAAGGCCTAACGCCGGGGAGCTGTTTTTT
J gene: TRBJ2-4; clone size: .; V gene: TRBV7-2; D gene: TRBD2; CDR3 protein: CASSPGTSGGLAKNIQYF; CDR3 DNA: TGTGCCAGCAGCCCTGGGACTAGCGGGGGCCTAGCCAAAAACATTCAGTACTTC
J gene: TRBJ2-3; clone size: .; V gene: TRBV4-2; D gene: .; CDR3 protein: CASSQDWDTQYF; CDR3 DNA: TGTGCCAGCAGCCAAGATTGGGATACGCAGTATTTT
J gene: TRBJ1-5; clone size: few; V gene: TRBV30; D gene: TRBD1; CDR3 protein: CAWRGQGNQPQHF; CDR3 DNA: TGTGCCTGGAGGGGACAGGGAAATCAGCCCCAGCATTTT
J gene: TRBJ2-3; clone size: .; V gene: TRBV2; D gene: .; CDR3 protein: CASSEWQSTDTQYF; CDR3 DNA: TGTGCCAGCAGTGAATGGCAGAGCACAGATACGCAGTATTTT
J gene: TRBJ2-4; clone size: .; V gene: TRBV19; D gene: .; CDR3 protein: CARPRGRKNIQYF; CDR3 DNA: TGTGCCAGACCCCGGGGTCGCAAAAACATTCAGTACTTC
J gene: TRBJ2-7; clone size: .; V gene: TRBV6-5; D gene: .; CDR3 protein: CASSGGGTLYEQYF; CDR3 DNA: TGTGCCAGCAGTGGGGGGGGCACCCTCTACGAGCAGTACTTC
J gene: TRBJ1-4; clone size: .; V gene: TRBV18; D gene: TRBD1; CDR3 protein: CASSPPNRGHEKLFF; CDR3 DNA: TGTGCCAGCTCACCACCGAACAGGGGGCATGAAAAACTGTTTTTT
J gene: TRBJ2-1; clone size: .; V gene: TRBV9; D gene: TRBD1; CDR3 protein: CASSVDRGNEQFF; CDR3 DNA: TGTGCCAGCAGCGTGGACAGGGGGAATGAGCAGTTCTTC
J gene: TRBJ1-6; clone size: .; V gene: TRBV25-1; D gene: .; CDR3 protein: CASSEGAYNSPLHF; CDR3 DNA: TGTGCCAGCAGTGAGGGGGCTTATAATTCACCCCTCCACTTT
J gene: TRBJ2-2; clone size: .; V gene: TRBV7-8; D gene: .; CDR3 protein: CASSLPFSTGELFF; CDR3 DNA: TGTGCCAGCAGCTTACCCTTTTCCACCGGGGAGCTGTTTTTT
J gene: TRBJ2-3; clone size: .; V gene: TRBV25-1; D gene: .; CDR3 protein: CASRSGTRGTDTQYF; CDR3 DNA: TGTGCCAGCCGCTCCGGGACACGGGGAACAGATACGCAGTATTTT
J gene: TRBJ1-4; clone size: few; V gene: TRBV30; D gene: .; CDR3 protein: CAWSLGGREGEKLFF; CDR3 DNA: TGTGCCTGGAGCCTCGGGGGGCGCGAGGGGGAAAAACTGTTTTTT
J gene: TRBJ1-6; clone size: .; V gene: TRBV5-4; D gene: TRBD1; CDR3 protein: CASSLSQGAGNSPLHF; CDR3 DNA: TGTGCCAGCAGCTTGAGTCAGGGGGCAGGTAATTCACCCCTCCACTTT
J gene: TRBJ2-1; clone size: .; V gene: TRBV5-1; D gene: TRBD2; CDR3 protein: CASSLLAGGSNEQFF; CDR3 DNA: TGCGCCAGCAGCTTGCTAGCGGGGGGCTCGAATGAGCAGTTCTTC
J gene: TRBJ1-6; clone size: .; V gene: TRBV30; D gene: TRBD1; CDR3 protein: CAWSLLPDREFSPLHF; CDR3 DNA: TGTGCCTGGAGCTTACTACCGGACAGGGAATTTTCACCCCTCCACTTT
J gene: TRBJ2-7; clone size: .; V gene: TRBV6-1; D gene: .; CDR3 protein: CASSVTGYEQYF; CDR3 DNA: TGTGCCAGCAGTGTAACAGGGTACGAGCAGTACTTC
J gene: TRBJ1-4; clone size: .; V gene: TRBV5-1; D gene: .; CDR3 protein: CASSLGVSSNEKLFF; CDR3 DNA: TGCGCCAGCAGCTTGGGAGTCAGCAGTAATGAAAAACTGTTTTTT
J gene: TRBJ1-5; clone size: few; V gene: TRBV19; D gene: .; CDR3 protein: CASSYQGQPQHF; CDR3 DNA: TGTGCCAGTAGTTACCAGGGCCAGCCCCAGCATTTT
J gene: TRBJ1-1; clone size: .; V gene: TRBV5-1; D gene: TRBD1; CDR3 protein: CASSVQGLEAFF; CDR3 DNA: TGCGCCAGCAGTGTACAGGGGCTTGAAGCTTTCTTT
J gene: TRBJ1-5; clone size: .; V gene: TRBV9; D gene: .; CDR3 protein: CASSAGHNSNQPQHF; CDR3 DNA: TGTGCCAGCAGCGCGGGACATAATAGCAATCAGCCCCAGCATTTT
J gene: TRBJ2-1; clone size: .; V gene: TRBV5-1; D gene: TRBD1; CDR3 protein: CASSIGTGGNEQFF; CDR3 DNA: TGCGCCAGCAGCATCGGGACAGGGGGCAATGAGCAGTTCTTC
J gene: TRBJ2-1; clone size: .; V gene: TRBV7-2; D gene: .; CDR3 protein: CASSLSRMGVGHNEQFF; CDR3 DNA: TGTGCCAGCAGCTTATCCCGGATGGGGGTGGGCCACAATGAGCAGTTCTTC
J gene: TRBJ2-3; clone size: .; V gene: TRBV7-2; D gene: .; CDR3 protein: CASNQGFHTGADTQYF; CDR3 DNA: TGTGCCAGCAACCAGGGGTTTCACACGGGCGCAGATACGCAGTATTTT
J gene: TRBJ2-2; clone size: .; V gene: TRBV5-1; D gene: .; CDR3 protein: CASSLVGRSAGELFF; CDR3 DNA: TGCGCCAGCAGCTTGGTTGGGCGGTCGGCCGGGGAGCTGTTTTTT
J gene: TRBJ1-1; clone size: .; V gene: TRBV7-9; D gene: TRBD1; CDR3 protein: CASSPGQGEGEAFF; CDR3 DNA: TGTGCCAGCAGCCCCGGACAGGGCGAGGGTGAAGCTTTCTTT
J gene: TRBJ2-3; clone size: .; V gene: TRBV7-2; D gene: .; CDR3 protein: CASSLDPDTQYF; CDR3 DNA: TGTGCCAGCAGCTTAGATCCGGATACGCAGTATTTT
J gene: TRBJ2-7; clone size: .; V gene: TRBV6-1; D gene: .; CDR3 protein: CASSVEVSYEQYF; CDR3 DNA: TGTGCCAGCAGTGTGGAGGTCTCCTACGAGCAGTACTTC
J gene: TRBJ1-5; clone size: .; V gene: TRBV2; D gene: TRBD1; CDR3 protein: CASSNRGQQPQHF; CDR3 DNA: TGTGCCAGCAGTAACAGGGGGCAGCAGCCCCAGCATTTT
J gene: TRBJ2-2; clone size: .; V gene: TRBV6-1; D gene: .; CDR3 protein: CASMPHTNTGELFF; CDR3 DNA: TGTGCCAGCATGCCCCATACGAACACCGGGGAGCTGTTTTTT
J gene: TRBJ1-2; clone size: .; V gene: TRBV6-6; D gene: .; CDR3 protein: CASRVGQPNYGYTF; CDR3 DNA: TGTGCCAGCCGAGTTGGGCAGCCTAACTATGGCTACACCTTC
J gene: TRBJ1-2; clone size: .; V gene: TRBV7-2; D gene: TRBD1; CDR3 protein: CASSSTGDGLWGYTF; CDR3 DNA: TGTGCCAGCAGCTCGACAGGGGACGGCCTATGGGGCTACACCTTC
J gene: TRBJ2-3; clone size: .; V gene: TRBV2; D gene: TRBD2; CDR3 protein: CASSLLKGIAGDTQYF; CDR3 DNA: TGTGCCAGCAGCCTCCTAAAGGGGATAGCGGGAGATACGCAGTATTTT